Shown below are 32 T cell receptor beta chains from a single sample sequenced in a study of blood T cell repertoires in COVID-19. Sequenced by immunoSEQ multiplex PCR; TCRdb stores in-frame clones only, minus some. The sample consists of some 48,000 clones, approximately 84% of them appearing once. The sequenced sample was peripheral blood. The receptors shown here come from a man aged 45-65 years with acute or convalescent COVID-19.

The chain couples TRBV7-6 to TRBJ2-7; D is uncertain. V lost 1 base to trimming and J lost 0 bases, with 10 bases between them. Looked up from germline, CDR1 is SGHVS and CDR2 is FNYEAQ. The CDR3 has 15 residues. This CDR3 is CASSLESISSYEQYF. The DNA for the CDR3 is TGTGCCAGCAGCTTAGAGAGTATTAGCTCCTACGAGCAGTACTTC.

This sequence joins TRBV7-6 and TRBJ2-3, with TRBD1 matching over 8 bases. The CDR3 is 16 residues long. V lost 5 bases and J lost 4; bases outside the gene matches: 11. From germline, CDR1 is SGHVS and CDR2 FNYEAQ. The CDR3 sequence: CASSPGQGANADTQYF. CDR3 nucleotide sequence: TGTGCCAGCAGCCCAGGCCAGGGGGCAAACGCAGATACGCAGTATTTT.

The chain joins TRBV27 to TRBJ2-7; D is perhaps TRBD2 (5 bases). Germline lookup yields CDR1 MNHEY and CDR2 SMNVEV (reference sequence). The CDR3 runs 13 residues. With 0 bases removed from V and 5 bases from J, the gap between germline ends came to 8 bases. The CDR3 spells CASSLSRAHEQYF. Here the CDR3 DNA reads TGTGCCAGCAGTTTATCGAGGGCCCACGAGCAGTACTTC.

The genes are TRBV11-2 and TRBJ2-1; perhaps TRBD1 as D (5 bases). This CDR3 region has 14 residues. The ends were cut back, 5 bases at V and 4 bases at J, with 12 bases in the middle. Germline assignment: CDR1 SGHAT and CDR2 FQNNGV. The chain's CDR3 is CASSTQVGYNEQFF. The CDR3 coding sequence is TGTGCCAGCAGCACACAGGTGGGATACAATGAGCAGTTCTTC.

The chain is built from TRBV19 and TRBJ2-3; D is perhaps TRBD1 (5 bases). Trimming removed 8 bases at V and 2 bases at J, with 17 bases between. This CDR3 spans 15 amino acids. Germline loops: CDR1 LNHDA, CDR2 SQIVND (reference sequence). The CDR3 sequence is CASSSAGSSTDTQYF. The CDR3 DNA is TGTGCCAGTTCCTCGGCAGGGTCCTCCACAGATACGCAGTATTTT.

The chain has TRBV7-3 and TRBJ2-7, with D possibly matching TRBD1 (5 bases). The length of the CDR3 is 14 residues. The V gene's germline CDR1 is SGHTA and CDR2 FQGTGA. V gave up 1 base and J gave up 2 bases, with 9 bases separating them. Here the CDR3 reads CASSLSLGAYEQYF. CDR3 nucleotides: TGTGCCAGCAGCTTAAGCTTAGGGGCCTACGAGCAGTACTTC.

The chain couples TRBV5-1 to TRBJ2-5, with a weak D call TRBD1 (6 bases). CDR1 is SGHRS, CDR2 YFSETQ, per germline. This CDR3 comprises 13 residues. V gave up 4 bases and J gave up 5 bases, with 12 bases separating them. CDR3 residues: CASSVSRGETQYF. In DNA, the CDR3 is TGCGCCAGCAGCGTTTCGAGGGGGGAGACCCAGTACTTC.

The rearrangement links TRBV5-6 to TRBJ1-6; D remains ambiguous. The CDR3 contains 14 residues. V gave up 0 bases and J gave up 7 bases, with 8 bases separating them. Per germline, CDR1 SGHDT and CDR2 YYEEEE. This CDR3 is CASSLGGRNSPLHF. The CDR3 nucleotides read TGTGCCAGCAGCTTGGGAGGGAGAAATTCACCCCTCCACTTT. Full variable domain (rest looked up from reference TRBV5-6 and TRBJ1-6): DAGVTQSPTHLIKTRGQQVTLRCSPKSGHDTVSWYQQALGQGPQFIFQYYEEEERQRGNFPDRFSGHQFPNYSSELNVNALLLGDSALYLCASSLGGRNSPLHFGNGTRLTVT.

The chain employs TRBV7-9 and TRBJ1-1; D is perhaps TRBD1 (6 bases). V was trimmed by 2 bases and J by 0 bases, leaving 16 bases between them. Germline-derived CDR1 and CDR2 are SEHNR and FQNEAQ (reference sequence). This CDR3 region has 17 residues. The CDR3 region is CASSLQGPDPMNTEAFF. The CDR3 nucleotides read TGTGCCAGCAGCTTACAGGGGCCGGACCCCATGAACACTGAAGCTTTCTTT.

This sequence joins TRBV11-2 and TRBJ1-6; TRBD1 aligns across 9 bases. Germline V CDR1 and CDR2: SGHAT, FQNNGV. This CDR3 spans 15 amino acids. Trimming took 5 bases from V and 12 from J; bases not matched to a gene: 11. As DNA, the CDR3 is TGTGCCAGCAGCCCTGTTAAAGGACAGGGGAGACCCCTCCACTTT. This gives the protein CASSPVKGQGRPLHF. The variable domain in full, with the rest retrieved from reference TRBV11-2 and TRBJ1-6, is EAGVAQSPRYKIIEKRQSVAFWCNPISGHATLYWYQQILGQGPKLLIQFQNNGVVDDSQLPKDRFSAERLKGVDSTLKIQPAKLEDSAVYLCASSPVKGQGRPLHFGNGTRLTVT.

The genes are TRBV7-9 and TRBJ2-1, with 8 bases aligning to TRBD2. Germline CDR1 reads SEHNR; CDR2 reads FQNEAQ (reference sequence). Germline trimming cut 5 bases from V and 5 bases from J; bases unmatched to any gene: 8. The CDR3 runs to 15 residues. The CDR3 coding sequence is TGTGCCAGCAGCCATGTTAGCGGGATCCACAATGAGCAGTTCTTC. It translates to CASSHVSGIHNEQFF.

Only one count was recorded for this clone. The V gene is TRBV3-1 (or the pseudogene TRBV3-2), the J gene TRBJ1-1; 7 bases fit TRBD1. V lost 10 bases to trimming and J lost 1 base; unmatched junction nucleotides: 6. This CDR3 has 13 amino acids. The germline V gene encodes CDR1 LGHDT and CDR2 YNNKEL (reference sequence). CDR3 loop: CATAQGPNTEAFF. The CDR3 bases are TGTGCCACTGCACAGGGGCCGAACACTGAAGCTTTCTTT.

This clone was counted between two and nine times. CDR3 amino acids: CASRHSPGTGTASPLHF. CDR3 nucleotides: TGTGCCAGCAGACACAGTCCCGGGACAGGGACGGCTTCACCCCTCCACTTT. This rearrangement joins TRBV11-2 to TRBJ1-6; 9 bases line up with TRBD1. V gave up 6 bases and J gave up 9 bases; unmatched junction bases: 15. Per germline, CDR1 SGHAT and CDR2 FQNNGV. CDR3 length equals 17 residues. Supplemented by reference TRBV11-2 and TRBJ1-6, the full variable domain reads EAGVAQSPRYKIIEKRQSVAFWCNPISGHATLYWYQQILGQGPKLLIQFQNNGVVDDSQLPKDRFSAERLKGVDSTLKIQPAKLEDSAVYLCASRHSPGTGTASPLHFGNGTRLTVT.

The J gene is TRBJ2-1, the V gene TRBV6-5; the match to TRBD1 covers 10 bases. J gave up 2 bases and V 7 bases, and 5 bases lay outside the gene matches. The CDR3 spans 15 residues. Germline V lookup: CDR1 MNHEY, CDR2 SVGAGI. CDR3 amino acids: CASTWTGGTYNEQFF. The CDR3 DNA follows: TGTGCCAGCACTTGGACAGGGGGGACCTACAATGAGCAGTTCTTC.

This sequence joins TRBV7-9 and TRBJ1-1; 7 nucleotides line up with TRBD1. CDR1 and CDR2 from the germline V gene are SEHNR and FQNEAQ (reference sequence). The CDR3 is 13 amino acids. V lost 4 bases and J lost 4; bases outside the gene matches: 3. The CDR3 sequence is CASSSTGATEAFF. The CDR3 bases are TGTGCCAGCAGCTCAACAGGGGCCACTGAAGCTTTCTTT.

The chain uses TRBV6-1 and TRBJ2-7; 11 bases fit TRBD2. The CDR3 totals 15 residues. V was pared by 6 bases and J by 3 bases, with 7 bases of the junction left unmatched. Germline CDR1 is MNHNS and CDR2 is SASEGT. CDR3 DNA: TGTGCCAGCAGCTTCGGGACTAGCGGAAACTACGAGCAGTACTTC. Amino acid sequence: CASSFGTSGNYEQYF.

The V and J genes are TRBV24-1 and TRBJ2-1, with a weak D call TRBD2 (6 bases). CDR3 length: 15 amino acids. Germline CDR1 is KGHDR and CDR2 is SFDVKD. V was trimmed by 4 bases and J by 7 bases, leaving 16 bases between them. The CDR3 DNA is TGTGCCACCAGTGACGGGCGGGGCATCGCTAATGAGCAGTTCTTC. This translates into CATSDGRGIANEQFF.

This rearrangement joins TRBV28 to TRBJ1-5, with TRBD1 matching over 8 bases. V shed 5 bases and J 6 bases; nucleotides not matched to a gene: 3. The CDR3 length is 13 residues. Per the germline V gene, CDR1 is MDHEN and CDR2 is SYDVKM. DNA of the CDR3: TGTGCCAGCAGTGACAGGGGCGGTCAGCCCCAGCATTTT. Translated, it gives CASSDRGGQPQHF.

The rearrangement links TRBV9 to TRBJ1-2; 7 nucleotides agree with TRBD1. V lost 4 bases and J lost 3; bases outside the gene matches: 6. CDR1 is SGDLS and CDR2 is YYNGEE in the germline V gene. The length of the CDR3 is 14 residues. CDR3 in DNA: TGTGCCAGCAGCTCCCAGGGGGAGGACTATGGCTACACCTTC. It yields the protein CASSSQGEDYGYTF.

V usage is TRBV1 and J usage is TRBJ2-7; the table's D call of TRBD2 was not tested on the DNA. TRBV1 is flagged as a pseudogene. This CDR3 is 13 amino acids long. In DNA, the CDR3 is TGCACCAGCAGCCAGGGACTTCCCCACGAGCAGTACTTC. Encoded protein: CTSSQGLPHEQYF.

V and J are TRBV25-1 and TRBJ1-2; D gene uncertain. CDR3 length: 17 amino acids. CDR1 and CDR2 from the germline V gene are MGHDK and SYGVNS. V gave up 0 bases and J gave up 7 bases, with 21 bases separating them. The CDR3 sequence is CASSEYTPQAAMSGYTF. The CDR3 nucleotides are TGTGCCAGCAGTGAATACACCCCCCAAGCCGCGATGAGTGGCTACACCTTC.

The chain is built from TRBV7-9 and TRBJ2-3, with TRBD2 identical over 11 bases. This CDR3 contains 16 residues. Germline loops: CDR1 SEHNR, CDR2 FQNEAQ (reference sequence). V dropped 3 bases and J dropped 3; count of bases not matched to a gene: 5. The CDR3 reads CASSFARLAGTDTQYF. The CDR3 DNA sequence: TGTGCCAGCAGCTTTGCAAGACTAGCGGGAACAGATACGCAGTATTTT.

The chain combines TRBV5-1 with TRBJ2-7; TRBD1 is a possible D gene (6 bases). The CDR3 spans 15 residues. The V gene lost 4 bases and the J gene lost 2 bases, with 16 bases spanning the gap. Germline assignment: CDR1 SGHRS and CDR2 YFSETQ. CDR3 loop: CASSPGTPPTYEQYF. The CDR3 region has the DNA TGCGCCAGCAGCCCCGGGACACCTCCTACCTACGAGCAGTACTTC.

CDR3 loop: CASSLRRSVYISEKLFF. The CDR3 coding sequence is TGTGCCAGCAGTTTACGCCGGTCGGTTTATATTTCTGAAAAACTGTTTTTT. The chain couples TRBV28 to TRBJ1-4, with D unresolved. CDR3 length equals 17 residues. From germline, CDR1 is MDHEN and CDR2 SYDVKM. Trimming removed 2 bases from V and 7 bases from J, with 20 bases in between.

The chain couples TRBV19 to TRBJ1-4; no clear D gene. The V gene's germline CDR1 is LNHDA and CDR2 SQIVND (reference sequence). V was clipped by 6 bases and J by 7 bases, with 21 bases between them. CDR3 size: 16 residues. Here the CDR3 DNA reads TGTGCCAGTAGCCCCCACCAACTTCGGTACGGTGAAAAACTGTTTTTT. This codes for CASSPHQLRYGEKLFF.

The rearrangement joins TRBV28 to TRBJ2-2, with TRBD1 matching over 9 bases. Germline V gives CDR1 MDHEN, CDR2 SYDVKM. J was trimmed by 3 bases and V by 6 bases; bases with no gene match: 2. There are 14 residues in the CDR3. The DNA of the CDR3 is TGTGCCAGCAGCACAGGGGGCTACACCGGGGAGCTGTTTTTT. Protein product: CASSTGGYTGELFF.

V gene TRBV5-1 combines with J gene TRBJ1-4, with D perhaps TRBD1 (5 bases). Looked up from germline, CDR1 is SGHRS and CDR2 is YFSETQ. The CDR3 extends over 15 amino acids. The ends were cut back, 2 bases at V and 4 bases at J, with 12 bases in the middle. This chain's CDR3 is CASSFTAGYNEKLFF. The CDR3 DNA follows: TGCGCCAGCAGCTTCACGGCAGGGTATAATGAAAAACTGTTTTTT.

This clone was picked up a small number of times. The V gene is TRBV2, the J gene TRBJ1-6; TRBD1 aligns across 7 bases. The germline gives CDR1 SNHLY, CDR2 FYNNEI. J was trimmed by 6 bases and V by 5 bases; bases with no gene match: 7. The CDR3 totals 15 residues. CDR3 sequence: CASSLRQGSNSPLHF. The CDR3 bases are TGTGCCAGCAGTTTGCGACAGGGTAGTAATTCACCCCTCCACTTT. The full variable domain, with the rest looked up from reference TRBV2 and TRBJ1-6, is EPEVTQTPSHQVTQMGQEVILRCVPISNHLYFYWYRQILGQKVEFLVSFYNNEISEKSEIFDDQFSVERPDGSNFTLKIRSTKLEDSAMYFCASSLRQGSNSPLHFGNGTRLTVT.

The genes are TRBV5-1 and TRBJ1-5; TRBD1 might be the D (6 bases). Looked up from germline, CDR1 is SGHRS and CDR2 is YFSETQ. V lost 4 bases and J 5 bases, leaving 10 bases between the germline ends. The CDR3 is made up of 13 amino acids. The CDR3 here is CASSTGMDQPQHF. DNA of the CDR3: TGCGCCAGCAGCACAGGGATGGATCAGCCCCAGCATTTT.

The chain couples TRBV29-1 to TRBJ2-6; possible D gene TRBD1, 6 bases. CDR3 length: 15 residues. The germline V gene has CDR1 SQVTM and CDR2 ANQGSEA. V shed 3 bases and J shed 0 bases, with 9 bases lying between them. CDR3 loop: CSVDPDSSGANVLTF. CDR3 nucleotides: TGCAGCGTTGATCCGGACAGCTCTGGGGCCAACGTCCTGACTTTC.

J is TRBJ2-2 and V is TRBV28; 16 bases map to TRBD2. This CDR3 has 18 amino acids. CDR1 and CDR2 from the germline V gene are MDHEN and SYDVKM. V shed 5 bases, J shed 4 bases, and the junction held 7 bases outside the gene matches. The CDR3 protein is CASSAGLAGGPGTGELFF. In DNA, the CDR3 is TGTGCCAGCAGTGCGGGACTAGCGGGAGGGCCGGGCACCGGGGAGCTGTTTTTT. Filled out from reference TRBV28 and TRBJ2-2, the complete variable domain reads DVKVTQSSRYLVKRTGEKVFLECVQDMDHENMFWYRQDPGLGLRLIYFSYDVKMKEKGDIPEGYSVSREKKERFSLILESASTNQTSMYLCASSAGLAGGPGTGELFFGEGSRLTVL.

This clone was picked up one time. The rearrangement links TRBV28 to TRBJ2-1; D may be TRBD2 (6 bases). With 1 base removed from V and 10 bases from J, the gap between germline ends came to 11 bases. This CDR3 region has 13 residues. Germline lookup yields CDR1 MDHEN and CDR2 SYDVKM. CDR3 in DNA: TGTGCCAGCAGTTTATTACTAGCATTCGAGCAGTTCTTC. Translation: CASSLLLAFEQFF.